Shown below are 27 T cell receptor beta chains from a single sample sequenced in a study of breast tumors, draining lymph nodes, adjacent tissues. TCRdb ran MiXCR on the multiplex PCR reads and lists one entry per CDR3 protein. The profile shows around 120,000 distinct CDR3 sequences, 20% of them singletons. Axillary draining lymph nodes of breast cancer patients supplied the node samples. The sequenced material came from axillary lymph node tissue. The receptors were sampled from a female donor with breast cancer. Some clones in this sample may be carry-over from other donors' samples.

This clonotype occurred many times. The genes are TRBV7-2 and TRBJ2-7; TRBD2 matches at 7 bases. V shed 4 bases, J shed 7 bases, and the junction held 16 bases outside the gene matches. Germline CDR1 is SGHTA and CDR2 is FQGNSA. CDR3 length equals 16 residues. CDR3 sequence: CASSSRYGGSSYEQYF. The CDR3 DNA sequence: TGTGCCAGCAGCTCCCGATACGGCGGGAGCTCGTATGAGCAGTACTTC.

This clonotype was counted many times. This sequence joins TRBV5-1 and TRBJ2-2, with 7 bases that match TRBD2. V lost 7 bases, J lost 2 bases, and 5 bases stayed unmatched. The CDR3 sequence is 14 residues long. Germline loops: CDR1 SGHRS, CDR2 YFSETQ. CDR3 nucleotides: TGCGCCAGCGGAGGGACTACTAACACCGGGGAGCTGTTTTTT. Translated, it gives CASGGTTNTGELFF. Full variable domain (missing parts from reference TRBV5-1 and TRBJ2-2): KAGVTQTPRYLIKTRGQQVTLSCSPISGHRSVSWYQQTPGQGLQFLFEYFSETQRNKGNFPGRFSGRQFSNSRSEMNVSTLELGDSALYLCASGGTTNTGELFFGEGSRLTVL.

The table lists this clonotype with many counts. The chain uses TRBV6-1 and TRBJ2-5, with 14 bases that match TRBD2. Unmatched junction bases numbered 16, after V lost 5 bases and J lost 8 bases. CDR1 and CDR2 from the germline V gene are MNHNS and SASEGT. The CDR3 extends over 18 amino acids. This chain's CDR3 is CASSPRRLAGGIRRTQYF. The CDR3 region has the DNA TGTGCCAGCAGTCCACGACGACTAGCGGGGGGGATCCGGCGAACCCAGTACTTC.

Ten or more counts support this clonotype. The chain is built from TRBV5-1 and TRBJ2-5; a weak D match, TRBD1 (7 bases). V lost 4 bases to trimming and J lost 5 bases, with 24 bases between them. Germline assignment: CDR1 SGHRS and CDR2 YFSETQ. CDR3 length equals 17 residues. The CDR3 DNA follows: TGCGCCAGCAGCCCACACCACCAGGGGGGCCTAAGTGAGACCCAGTACTTC. Translating gives CASSPHHQGGLSETQYF.

The chain carries TRBV5-1 and TRBJ1-1; D is unresolved. Germline CDR1 reads SGHRS; CDR2 reads YFSETQ. This CDR3 has 11 amino acids. Trimming left V 7 bases short and J 1 base short, with 5 bases between. The CDR3 DNA reads as TGCGCCAGCCGAGGGAACACTGAAGCTTTCTTT. It translates to CASRGNTEAFF.

This clonotype appeared a few times. The genes are TRBV11-2 and TRBJ1-2; a possible D gene is TRBD1 (6 bases). Germline loops: CDR1 SGHAT, CDR2 FQNNGV. Trimming left V 5 bases short and J 3 bases short, with 19 bases between. The CDR3 loop spans 16 amino acids. CDR3 sequence (DNA): TGTGCCAGCAGCCCCGGAGGGGGTTCCTCTTACTATGGCTACACCTTC. Translated: CASSPGGGSSYYGYTF.

On this clonotype: No conserved phenylalanine or tryptophan ends this CDR3, so it is likely a read error. The chain uses TRBV20-1 and TRBJ1-2, with TRBD1 matching 7 bases. The CDR3 consists of 12 residues. J lost 3 bases, V lost 4 bases, and 2 bases had no gene match. CDR1 is DFQATT and CDR2 is SNEGSKA in the germline V gene (reference sequence). CDR3 bases: TGCAGTGCTACCGGGACAGACTATGGCTACACCTCC. Its protein product is CSATGTDYGYTS.

As to this clonotype: With a much larger clone just one base away, this may be a read error. This chain links TRBV6-5 with TRBJ1-4; maybe TRBD1 (5 bases). CDR1 is MNHEY and CDR2 is SVGAGI in the germline V gene. CDR3 size: 15 residues. CDR3 nucleotide sequence: TGTGCCGGCAGTTACTCGAATAGGGGAGGTGAAAAACTGTTTTTT. This encodes CAGSYSNRGGEKLFF.

Remarks on this clonotype: The junction and the germline gene differ at one end; a read error may be behind it. This chain links TRBV7-9 with TRBJ2-3, with no clear D. Germline-derived CDR1 and CDR2 are SEHNR and FQNEAQ (reference sequence). This CDR3 has 18 amino acids. The CDR3 bases are TGCGCCAGCAGCCTAGGCGCACACCAAGCAGTGAGCACAGATACGCAGTATTTT. Its translation: CASSLGAHQAVSTDTQYF.

The table lists this clonotype with many counts. The rearrangement links TRBV20-1 to TRBJ1-5; D not resolved. Looked up from germline, CDR1 is DFQATT and CDR2 is SNEGSKA (reference sequence). This CDR3 is 13 amino acids long. V lost 3 bases and J 0 bases, leaving 6 bases between the germline ends. CDR3 loop: CSASMTSNQPQHF. Here the CDR3 DNA reads TGCAGTGCTAGCATGACTAGCAATCAGCCCCAGCATTTT.

Concerning this clonotype itself: A much larger clone differs from this one at a single base, so this may be a read error. The chain uses TRBV19 and TRBJ2-5, with a possible D match to TRBD2 (6 bases). The V end was cut by 5 bases, the J end by 2 bases, with 15 bases between. Germline V gene sequence: CDR1 LNHDA, CDR2 SQIVND (reference sequence). This CDR3 comprises 15 residues. CDR3 sequence: CASSRSCGVQETQYF. The DNA for the CDR3 is TGTGCCAGTAGTCGGTCTTGCGGGGTACAAGAGACCCAGTACTTC.

This clonotype was seen repeatedly, ten times or more. The chain is built from TRBV7-8 and TRBJ2-1; the match to TRBD2 covers 11 bases. This CDR3 has 16 amino acids. Trimming removed 1 base from V and 4 bases from J; junction bases left unmatched: 3. CDR1 is SGHVS and CDR2 is FQNEAQ in the germline V gene. Written as DNA, the CDR3 is TGTGCCAGCAGCTTAGTGCTAGCGGGGGGATACAATGAGCAGTTCTTC. This translates into CASSLVLAGGYNEQFF.

This clonotype appeared many times. V gene TRBV2 combines with J gene TRBJ2-3; 8 bases agree with TRBD1. Germline V gives CDR1 SNHLY, CDR2 FYNNEI. The V gene end was trimmed by 6 bases and the J gene end by 4 bases; junction bases not matched to a gene: 6. There are 14 residues in the CDR3. This CDR3 is CASRLDREADTQYF. CDR3 sequence (DNA): TGTGCCAGCAGATTGGACAGGGAGGCAGATACGCAGTATTTT.

This clonotype appeared many times. The V gene is TRBV12-5, the J gene TRBJ2-3, with 9 bases aligning to TRBD2. Germline CDR1 is LGHNT and CDR2 is FRNRAP. Trimming at V came to 4 bases and at J to 2 bases, leaving 7 bases not matched to a gene. CDR3 length: 16 residues. This CDR3 is CASGSGRGGTTDTQYF. In DNA, the CDR3 is TGTGCTAGTGGTTCAGGGCGGGGGGGAACCACAGATACGCAGTATTTT.

This clonotype was seen many times. The V call is TRBV7-2, the J call TRBJ1-2; 7 nucleotides line up with TRBD1. V dropped 6 bases and J dropped 4; count of bases not matched to a gene: 8. This CDR3 is built from 14 residues. Looked up from germline, CDR1 is SGHTA and CDR2 is FQGNSA. The CDR3 DNA sequence: TGTGCCAGCAGACCGACAGGGTCCGGCTATGGCTACACCTTC. Protein sequence: CASRPTGSGYGYTF.

This clonotype was seen many times. The chain has TRBV15 and TRBJ2-3; the match to TRBD2 covers 9 bases. The length of the CDR3 is 16 residues. Germline CDR1 and CDR2: LNHNV and YYDKDF (reference sequence). Trimming at V came to 5 bases and at J to 5 bases, leaving 11 bases not matched to a gene. CDR3 nucleotide sequence: TGTGCCACCAGCTCGACCGTTGCACTAGCGGGAGATACGCAGTATTTT. Protein product: CATSSTVALAGDTQYF.

This clonotype was seen repeatedly, ten times or more. The rearrangement joins TRBV15 to TRBJ1-2; 7 bases agree with TRBD1. From germline, CDR1 is LNHNV and CDR2 YYDKDF (reference sequence). The length of the CDR3 is 16 residues. V was pared by 3 bases and J by 3 bases, with 10 bases of the junction left unmatched. The CDR3 sequence: CATSSGEGAVDYGYTF. As DNA, the CDR3 is TGTGCCACCAGCAGTGGGGAGGGGGCAGTGGACTATGGCTACACCTTC. The entire variable domain, with the rest obtained from reference TRBV15 and TRBJ1-2, is as follows: DAMVIQNPRYQVTQFGKPVTLSCSQTLNHNVMYWYQQKSSQAPKLLFHYYDKDFNNEADTPDNFQSRRPNTSFCFLDIRSPGLGDTAMYLCATSSGEGAVDYGYTFGSGTRLTVV.

At least ten counts were recorded for this clonotype. This chain links TRBV7-9 with TRBJ1-2; TRBD1 matches 7 bases. Germline-derived CDR1 and CDR2 are SEHNR and FQNEAQ (reference sequence). The CDR3 is 14 residues long. V lost 2 bases, J lost 3 bases, and 3 bases stayed unmatched. CDR3 sequence reads: CASSLSDRDYGYTF. DNA for the CDR3: TGTGCCAGCAGCTTATCCGACAGGGACTATGGCTACACCTTC.

The J gene is TRBJ2-1, the V gene TRBV20-1; TRBD2 agrees at 8 bases. The CDR3 sequence is 12 residues long. Germline CDR1 reads DFQATT; CDR2 reads SNEGSKA (reference sequence). The DNA of the CDR3 is TGCAAACACCTGGCGGGGGGCGGGGAGCAGTTCTTC. Translated, it gives CKHLAGGGEQFF.

This clonotype occurred once. A single base separates this from a much larger clone, so it may be a read error. Without the conserved terminal phenylalanine or tryptophan, this CDR3 likely stems from a read error. The CDR3 nucleotides read TGTGCCAGCAGGCCCAGGGGGGGCAGGGGAAACACCGGGGAGCTGTTTTGT. Translated: CASRPRGGRGNTGELFC. This chain connects TRBV11-2 to TRBJ2-2; either TRBD1 or TRBD2 may supply D (7 bases each). CDR1 and CDR2 (germline): SGHAT, FQNNGV. The V end lost 6 bases, the J end lost 2 bases, and 19 bases lay between the germline ends. CDR3 size: 17 residues.

This clonotype appeared many times. The rearrangement joins TRBV20-1 to TRBJ2-7; no reliable D call. The CDR3 spans 12 residues. Germline V gene data show CDR1 as DFQATT and CDR2 as SNEGSKA (reference sequence). V lost 6 bases and J lost 6, with 15 bases in between. The CDR3 loop reads CSAQRPPSEQYF. CDR3 coding DNA: TGCAGTGCCCAGAGGCCCCCTAGCGAGCAGTACTTC.

In its sample, this clonotype was seen many times. V is TRBV11-2 and J is TRBJ2-7; the match to TRBD1 covers 8 bases. Germline CDR1 reads SGHAT; CDR2 reads FQNNGV. With V trimmed by 5 bases and J by 7 bases, 7 bases remained unmatched. The CDR3 spans 13 residues. Here the CDR3 DNA reads TGTGCCAGCAGCCCGGACAGGGCTCGGGAGCAGTACTTC. This codes for CASSPDRAREQYF.

The sample holds many counts of this clonotype. The chain is built from TRBV7-2 and TRBJ1-2, with a weak D call TRBD1 (6 bases). Germline V gene lookup returns CDR1 SGHTA and CDR2 FQGNSA. Trimming cost V 5 bases and J 5 bases, with 12 bases left between them. This CDR3 is built from 13 residues. The CDR3 DNA sequence: TGTGCCAGCAGCCAGGACAGAAGATATGGCTACACCTTC. This encodes CASSQDRRYGYTF.

This clonotype has at least ten counts. This rearrangement joins TRBV14 to TRBJ2-7; a weak D match, TRBD2 (5 bases). Germline CDR1 is SGHDN and CDR2 is FVKESK. With 0 bases removed from V and 2 bases from J, the gap between germline ends came to 11 bases. This CDR3 has 15 amino acids. In DNA, the CDR3 is TGTGCCAGCAGCCAAGAGGCTAGCTGGGCCTACGAGCAGTACTTC. Amino acids: CASSQEASWAYEQYF.

This clonotype was observed at least ten times. V is TRBV6-2 or TRBV6-3 and J is TRBJ2-1; 10 bases align to TRBD2. This CDR3 has 13 residues. Germline V lookup: CDR1 MNHEY, CDR2 SVGEGT. J lost 8 bases, V lost 5 bases, and 3 bases had no gene match. The CDR3 region has the DNA TGTGCCAGCAGTAGCGGGAGGGCATATGAGCAGTTCTTC. It encodes CASSSGRAYEQFF.

This clonotype was observed many times. The CDR3 loop is CASSSGGWDYGYTF. The CDR3, as DNA: TGTGCCAGCAGCTCAGGGGGCTGGGACTATGGCTACACCTTC. This chain joins TRBV5-5 and TRBJ1-2; 8 bases map to TRBD1. V was pared by 3 bases and J by 3 bases, with 4 bases of the junction left unmatched. The germline V gene encodes CDR1 SGHKS and CDR2 YYEKEE (reference sequence). The CDR3 is made up of 14 amino acids.

This clonotype was recorded once. A much larger clonotype is one base distant, so this may be a read error. V is TRBV2 and J is TRBJ2-5, with D possibly TRBD2 on 5 matching bases. The germline gives CDR1 SNHLY, CDR2 FYNNEI. Trimming pared 11 bases from V and 9 bases from J, leaving 19 bases between. The CDR3 spans 12 residues. The CDR3 nucleotides are TGTGCCTGCCGAGGATTCATGAGGGCCCAGTACTTC. This translates into CACRGFMRAQYF. The full variable domain, completed using reference TRBV2 and TRBJ2-5, is EPEVTQTPSHQVTQMGQEVILRCVPISNHLYFYWYRQILGQKVEFLVSFYNNEISEKSEIFDDQFSVERPDGSNFTLKIRSTKLEDSAMYFCACRGFMRAQYFGPGTRLLVL.